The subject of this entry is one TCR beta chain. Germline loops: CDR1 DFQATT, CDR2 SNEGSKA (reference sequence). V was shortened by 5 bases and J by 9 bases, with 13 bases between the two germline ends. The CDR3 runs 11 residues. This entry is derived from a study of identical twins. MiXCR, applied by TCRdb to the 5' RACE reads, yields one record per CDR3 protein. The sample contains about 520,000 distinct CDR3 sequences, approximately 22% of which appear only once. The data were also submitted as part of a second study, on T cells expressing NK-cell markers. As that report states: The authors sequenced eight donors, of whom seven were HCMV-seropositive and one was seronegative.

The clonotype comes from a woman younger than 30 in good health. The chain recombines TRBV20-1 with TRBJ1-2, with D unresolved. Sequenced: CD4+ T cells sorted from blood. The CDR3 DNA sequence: TGCAGTGCTGGCCTACCGGCAAGCTACACCTTC. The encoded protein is CSAGLPASYTF.